The clone carrying this TCR beta chain has more than one count but fewer than ten. Antigen unknown. This sample is part of a study of blood T cells in healthy people across ages. Germline-derived CDR1 and CDR2 are DFQATT and SNEGSKA (reference sequence). Trimming cost V 0 bases and J 0 bases; bases outside gene matches: 9. The CDR3 loop spans 17 amino acids. All donors came from Russia, were Caucasian and healthy, and spanned ages about 6 to 95. Notes on the study in general: Higher diversity, along with more naive CD4+ cells, distinguished long-lived donors from aged donors. From one million sequenced T cells, diversity estimates were lower bounds.

A second PCR of 7 to 11 cycles used a sample-barcoded 5' primer and a J-beta primer mix. MiXCR was run by TCRdb on the 5' RACE reads, yielding one entry per CDR3 protein. The repertoire consists of hundreds of thousands of distinct CDR3 sequences, with about 30% occurring once and the leading ten covering over 15%. The V call is TRBV20-1, the J call TRBJ2-3, with 7 positions matching TRBD2. The TCR was taken from a woman older than 75 in good health. Sequenced input: blood. CDR3 in amino acids: CSARDPSGAASTDTQYF. For the CDR3, the DNA is TGCAGTGCTAGAGATCCGAGCGGGGCCGCTAGCACAGATACGCAGTATTTT.